This TCR beta chain comes out of a study of CD8 T cells in Susac syndrome. RNA, at roughly 0.5 to 1 ug, was reverse transcribed with random hexamers. Amplification of the TCR beta CDR3 was carried out by immunoSEQ multiplex PCR, which spanned a total of 54 Vbeta and 13 Jbeta segments. TCRdb reprocessed the immunoSEQ multiplex PCR reads via MiXCR and lists one record per CDR3 protein. The sample lists about 200,000 distinct CDR3 sequences; 85% to 95% were seen once. CDR1 KGHSH and CDR2 LQKENI come from the germline V gene. V lost 5 bases and J 2 bases, leaving 6 bases between the germline ends. This CDR3 contains 12 residues. Sequencing of TCR beta, carried out with a high-throughput approach, was applied to CD8+ and CD4+ T cells from the blood.

The rearrangement links TRBV18 to TRBJ1-1; D unresolved. The sample taken for sequencing was CD4+ T cells from PBMCs. This TCR was recovered from a human donor in good health. The CDR3 bases are TGTGCCAGCTCAAATGGCAACACTGAAGCTTTCTTT. Amino acid sequence: CASSNGNTEAFF.